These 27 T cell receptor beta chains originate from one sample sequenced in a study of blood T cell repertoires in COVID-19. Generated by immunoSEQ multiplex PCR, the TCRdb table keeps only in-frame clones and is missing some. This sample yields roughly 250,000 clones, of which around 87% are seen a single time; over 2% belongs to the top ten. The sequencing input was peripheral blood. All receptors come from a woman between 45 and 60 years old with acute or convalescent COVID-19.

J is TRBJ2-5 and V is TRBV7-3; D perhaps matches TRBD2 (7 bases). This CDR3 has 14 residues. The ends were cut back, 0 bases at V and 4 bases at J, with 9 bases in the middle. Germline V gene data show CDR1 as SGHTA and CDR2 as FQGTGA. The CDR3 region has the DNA TGTGCCAGCAGCTTAACGGGAGGGGGAGAGACCCAGTACTTC. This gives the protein CASSLTGGGETQYF.

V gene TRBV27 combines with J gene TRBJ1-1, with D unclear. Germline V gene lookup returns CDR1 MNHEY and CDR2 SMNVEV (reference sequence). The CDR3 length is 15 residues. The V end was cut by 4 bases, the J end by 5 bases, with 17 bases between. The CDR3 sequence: CASSYGPGKGTEAFF. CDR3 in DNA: TGTGCCAGCAGTTATGGTCCGGGAAAGGGAACTGAAGCTTTCTTT.

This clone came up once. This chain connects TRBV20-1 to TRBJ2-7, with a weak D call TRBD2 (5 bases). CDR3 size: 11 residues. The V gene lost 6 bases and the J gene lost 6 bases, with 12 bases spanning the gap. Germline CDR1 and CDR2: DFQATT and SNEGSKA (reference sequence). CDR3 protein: CSAASSTEQYF. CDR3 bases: TGCAGTGCCGCCTCTAGCACCGAGCAGTACTTC.

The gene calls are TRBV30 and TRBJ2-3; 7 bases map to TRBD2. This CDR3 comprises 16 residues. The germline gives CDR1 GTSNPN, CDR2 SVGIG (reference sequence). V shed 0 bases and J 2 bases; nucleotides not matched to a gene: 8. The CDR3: CAWSVGRLALTDTQYF. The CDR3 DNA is TGTGCCTGGAGTGTAGGACGACTAGCCCTCACAGATACGCAGTATTTT.

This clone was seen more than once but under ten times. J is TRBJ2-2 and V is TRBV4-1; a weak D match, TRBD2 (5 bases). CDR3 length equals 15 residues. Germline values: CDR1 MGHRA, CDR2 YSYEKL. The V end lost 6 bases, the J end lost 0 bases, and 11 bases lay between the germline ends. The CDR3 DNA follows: TGCGCCAGCAGGCCGACTACGACGAACACCGGGGAGCTGTTTTTT. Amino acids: CASRPTTTNTGELFF.

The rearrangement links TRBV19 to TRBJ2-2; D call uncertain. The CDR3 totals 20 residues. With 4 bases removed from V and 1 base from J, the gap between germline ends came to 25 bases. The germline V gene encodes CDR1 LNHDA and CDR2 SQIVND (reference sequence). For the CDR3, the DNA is TGTGCCAGTAGTACTCATCTCGGAGCAAAGGTACATATGAACACCGGGGAGCTGTTTTTT. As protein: CASSTHLGAKVHMNTGELFF.

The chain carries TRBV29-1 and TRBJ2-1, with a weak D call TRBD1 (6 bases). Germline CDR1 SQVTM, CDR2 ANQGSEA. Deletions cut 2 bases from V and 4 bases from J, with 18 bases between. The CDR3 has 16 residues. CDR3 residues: CSVEIIGQTLYNEQFF. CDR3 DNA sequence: TGCAGCGTTGAAATTATCGGACAGACCCTTTACAATGAGCAGTTCTTC.

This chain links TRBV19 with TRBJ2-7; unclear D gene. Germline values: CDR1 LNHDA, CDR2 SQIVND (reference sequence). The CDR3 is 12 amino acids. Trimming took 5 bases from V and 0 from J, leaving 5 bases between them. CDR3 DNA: TGTGCCAGTAGTTCAGTCTCCTACGAGCAGTACTTC. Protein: CASSSVSYEQYF.

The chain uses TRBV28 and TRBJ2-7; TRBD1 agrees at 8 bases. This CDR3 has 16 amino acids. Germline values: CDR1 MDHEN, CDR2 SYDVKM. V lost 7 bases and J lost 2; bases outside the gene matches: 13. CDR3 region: CASINLLGTGAYEQYF. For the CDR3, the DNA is TGTGCCAGCATTAACCTTCTGGGGACAGGTGCCTACGAGCAGTACTTC.

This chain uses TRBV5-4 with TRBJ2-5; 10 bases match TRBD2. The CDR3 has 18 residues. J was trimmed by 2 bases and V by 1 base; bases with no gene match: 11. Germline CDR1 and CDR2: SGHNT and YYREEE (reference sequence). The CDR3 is CASSLPSLSGRAQETQYF. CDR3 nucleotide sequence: TGTGCCAGCAGCTTGCCATCCTTAAGCGGGAGGGCTCAAGAGACCCAGTACTTC.

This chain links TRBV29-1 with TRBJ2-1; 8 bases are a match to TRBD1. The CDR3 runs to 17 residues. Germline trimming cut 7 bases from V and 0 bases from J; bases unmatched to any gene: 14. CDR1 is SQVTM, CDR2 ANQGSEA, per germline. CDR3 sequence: CSATDRLRGRSYNEQFF. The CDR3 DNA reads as TGCAGCGCCACAGACCGACTCAGGGGGCGCTCCTACAATGAGCAGTTCTTC.

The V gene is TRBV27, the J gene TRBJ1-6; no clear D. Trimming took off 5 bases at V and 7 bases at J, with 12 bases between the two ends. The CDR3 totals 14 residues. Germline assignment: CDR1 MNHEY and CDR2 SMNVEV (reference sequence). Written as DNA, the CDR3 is TGTGCCAGCAGTCCGCCCGACTTGAATTCACCCCTCCACTTT. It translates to CASSPPDLNSPLHF.

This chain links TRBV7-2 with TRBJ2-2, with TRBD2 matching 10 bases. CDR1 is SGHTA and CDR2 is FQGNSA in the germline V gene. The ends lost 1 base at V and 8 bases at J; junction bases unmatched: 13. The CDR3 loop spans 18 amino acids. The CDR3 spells CASSLGPGLAVWEGELFF. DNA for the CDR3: TGTGCCAGCAGCTTAGGTCCAGGACTAGCGGTATGGGAGGGGGAGCTGTTTTTT. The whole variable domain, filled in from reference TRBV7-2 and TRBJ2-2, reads GAGVSQSPSNKVTEKGKDVELRCDPISGHTALYWYRQSLGQGLEFLIYFQGNSAPDKSGLPSDRFSAERTGGSVSTLTIQRTQQEDSAVYLCASSLGPGLAVWEGELFFGEGSRLTVL.

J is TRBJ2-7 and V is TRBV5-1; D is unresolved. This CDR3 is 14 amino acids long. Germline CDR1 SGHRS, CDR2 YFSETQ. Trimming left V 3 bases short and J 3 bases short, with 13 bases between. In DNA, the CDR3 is TGCGCCAGCAGCTCCCAGAATCCGAACTACGAGCAGTACTTC. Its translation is CASSSQNPNYEQYF.

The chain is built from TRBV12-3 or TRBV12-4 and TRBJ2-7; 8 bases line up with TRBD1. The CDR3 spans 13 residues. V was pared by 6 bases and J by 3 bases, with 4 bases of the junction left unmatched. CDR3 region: CASSKGQGYEQYF. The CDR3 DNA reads TGTGCCAGCAGCAAAGGACAGGGCTACGAGCAGTACTTC.

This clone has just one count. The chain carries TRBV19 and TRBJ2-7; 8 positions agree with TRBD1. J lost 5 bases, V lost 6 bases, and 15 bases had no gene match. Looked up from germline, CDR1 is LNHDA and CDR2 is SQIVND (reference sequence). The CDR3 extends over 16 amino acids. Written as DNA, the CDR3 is TGTGCCAGTAGCCCCCTCGGAGGGACAGGTCGCCACGAGCAGTACTTC. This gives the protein CASSPLGGTGRHEQYF. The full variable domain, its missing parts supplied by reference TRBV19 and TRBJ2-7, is DGGITQSPKYLFRKEGQNVTLSCEQNLNHDAMYWYRQDPGQGLRLIYYSQIVNDFQKGDIAEGYSVSREKKESFPLTVTSAQKNPTAFYLCASSPLGGTGRHEQYFGPGTRLTVT.

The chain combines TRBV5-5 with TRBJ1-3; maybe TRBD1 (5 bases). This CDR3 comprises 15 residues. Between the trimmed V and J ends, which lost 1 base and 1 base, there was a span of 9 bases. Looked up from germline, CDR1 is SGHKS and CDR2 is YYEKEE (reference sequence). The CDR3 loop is CASSLWQGSGNTIYF. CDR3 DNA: TGTGCCAGCAGCTTGTGGCAGGGATCTGGAAACACCATATATTTT.

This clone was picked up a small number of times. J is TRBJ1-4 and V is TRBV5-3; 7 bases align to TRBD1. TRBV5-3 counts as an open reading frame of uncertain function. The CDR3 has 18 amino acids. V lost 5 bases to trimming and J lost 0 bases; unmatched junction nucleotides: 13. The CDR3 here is CARRHPGTDFATNEKLFF. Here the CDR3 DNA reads TGTGCCAGAAGGCATCCCGGGACAGACTTCGCAACTAATGAAAAACTGTTTTTT.

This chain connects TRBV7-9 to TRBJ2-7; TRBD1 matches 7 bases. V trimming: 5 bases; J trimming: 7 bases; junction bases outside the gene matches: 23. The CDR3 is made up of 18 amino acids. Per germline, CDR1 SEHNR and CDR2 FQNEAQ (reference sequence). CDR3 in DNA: TGTGCCAGCAGCGCCCGACGTGCTGGGACAGCGGACCTACGGGAGCAGTACTTC. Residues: CASSARRAGTADLREQYF. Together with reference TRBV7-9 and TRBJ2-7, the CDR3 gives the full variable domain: DTGVSQNPRHKITKRGQNVTFRCDPISEHNRLYWYRQTLGQGPEFLTYFQNEAQLEKSRLLSDRFSAERPKGSFSTLEIQRTEQGDSAMYLCASSARRAGTADLREQYFGPGTRLTVT.

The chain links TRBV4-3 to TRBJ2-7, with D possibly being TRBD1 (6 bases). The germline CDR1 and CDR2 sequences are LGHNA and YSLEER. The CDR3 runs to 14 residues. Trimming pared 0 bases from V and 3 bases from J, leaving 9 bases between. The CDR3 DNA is TGCGCCAGCAGCCAAGATTGGACAGACTACGAGCAGTACTTC. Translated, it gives CASSQDWTDYEQYF.

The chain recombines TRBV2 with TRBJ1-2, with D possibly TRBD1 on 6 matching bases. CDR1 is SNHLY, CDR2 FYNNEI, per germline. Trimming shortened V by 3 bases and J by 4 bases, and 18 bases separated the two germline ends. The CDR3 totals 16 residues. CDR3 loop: CASSDPGTPQIYGYTF. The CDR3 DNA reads TGTGCCAGCAGTGACCCCGGGACACCTCAAATCTATGGCTACACCTTC.

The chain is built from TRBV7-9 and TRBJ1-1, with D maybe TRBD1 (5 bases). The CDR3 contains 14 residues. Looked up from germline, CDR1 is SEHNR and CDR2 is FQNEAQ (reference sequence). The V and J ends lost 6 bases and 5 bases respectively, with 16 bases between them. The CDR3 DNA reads TGTGCCAGCAGTTACTTGGGGGGTGGGACTGAAGCTTTCTTT. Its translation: CASSYLGGGTEAFF.

CDR3 DNA: TGTGCCAGCACCCAACCGACAGTCGCGTATAATTCACCCCTCCACTTT. It yields the protein CASTQPTVAYNSPLHF. The chain couples TRBV6-6 to TRBJ1-6; TRBD1 is a possible D gene (5 bases). Germline CDR1 and CDR2: MNHNY and SVGAGI (reference sequence). Trimming shortened V by 7 bases and J by 4 bases, and 17 bases separated the two germline ends. The CDR3 consists of 16 residues.

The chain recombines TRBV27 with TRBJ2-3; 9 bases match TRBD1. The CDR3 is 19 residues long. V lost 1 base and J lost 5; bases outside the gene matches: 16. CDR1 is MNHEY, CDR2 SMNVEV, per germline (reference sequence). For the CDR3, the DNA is TGTGCCAGCAGTTTATTTACCCCCGGGACAGGGAAAATGGAAGATACGCAGTATTTT. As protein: CASSLFTPGTGKMEDTQYF.

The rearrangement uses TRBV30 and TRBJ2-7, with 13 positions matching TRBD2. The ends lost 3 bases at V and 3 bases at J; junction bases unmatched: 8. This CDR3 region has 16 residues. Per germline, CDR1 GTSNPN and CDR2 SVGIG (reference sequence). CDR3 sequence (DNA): TGTGCCTGGAGGGGGACTAGCGGGAAAAATGACTACGAGCAGTACTTC. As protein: CAWRGTSGKNDYEQYF.

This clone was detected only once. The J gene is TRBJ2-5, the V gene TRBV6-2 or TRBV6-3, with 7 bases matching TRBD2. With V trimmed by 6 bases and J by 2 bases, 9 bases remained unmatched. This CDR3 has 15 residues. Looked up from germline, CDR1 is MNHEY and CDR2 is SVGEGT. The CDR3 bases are TGTGCCAGCAGCCTAGGGAGGGTCAGACAAGAGACCCAGTACTTC. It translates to CASSLGRVRQETQYF.

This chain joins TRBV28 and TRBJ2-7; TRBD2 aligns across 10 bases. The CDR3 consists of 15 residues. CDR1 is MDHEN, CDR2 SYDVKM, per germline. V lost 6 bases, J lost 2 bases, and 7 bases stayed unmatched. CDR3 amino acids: CASSYSGRAAYEQYF. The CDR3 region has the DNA TGTGCCAGCAGCTACAGCGGGAGGGCCGCCTACGAGCAGTACTTC.